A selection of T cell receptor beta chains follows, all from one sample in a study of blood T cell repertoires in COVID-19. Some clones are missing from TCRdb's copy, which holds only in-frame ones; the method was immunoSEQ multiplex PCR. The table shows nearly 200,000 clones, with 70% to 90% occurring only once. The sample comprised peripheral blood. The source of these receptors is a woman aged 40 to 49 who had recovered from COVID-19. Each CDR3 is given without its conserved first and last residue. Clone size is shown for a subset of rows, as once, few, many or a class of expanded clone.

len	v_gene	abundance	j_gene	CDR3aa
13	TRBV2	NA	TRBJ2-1	ASSPRGPSYNEQF
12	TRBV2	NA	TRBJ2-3	ASSVGQGTDTQY
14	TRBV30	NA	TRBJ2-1	AWSNIGRTFYNEQF
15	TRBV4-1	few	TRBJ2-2	ASSQDRGTANTGELF
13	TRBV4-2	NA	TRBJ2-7	ASSLGTGLSYEQY
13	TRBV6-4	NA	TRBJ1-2	ASSDYPGVAGDYT
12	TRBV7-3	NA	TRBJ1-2	ASSLTPQNYGYT
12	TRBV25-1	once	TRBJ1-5	AFKGSGENQPQH
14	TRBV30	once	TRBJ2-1	AWSVLGTSEAHEQF
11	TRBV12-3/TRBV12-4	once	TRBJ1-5	ASSWGGNQPQH
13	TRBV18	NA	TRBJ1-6	ASSREGQNNSPLH
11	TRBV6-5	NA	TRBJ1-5	ASRWDRDQPQH
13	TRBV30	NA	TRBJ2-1	AWSVLRGIRDEQF
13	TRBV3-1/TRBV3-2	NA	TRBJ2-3	ASSPRSVSTDTQY
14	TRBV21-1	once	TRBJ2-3	ASSTGGLPRPDTQY
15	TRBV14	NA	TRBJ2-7	ASSQGGLTSGTHEQY
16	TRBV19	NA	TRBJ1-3	ASSTTGQGEKAGNTIY
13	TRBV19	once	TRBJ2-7	ASSMRTSGLFEQY
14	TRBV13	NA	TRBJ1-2	ASSMQTGKRTYGYT
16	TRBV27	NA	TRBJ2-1	ASSSPPPGVIAGNEQF
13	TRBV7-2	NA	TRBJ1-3	ASSLPTGIRNTIY
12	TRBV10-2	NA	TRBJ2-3	ASSSLAGAPTQY
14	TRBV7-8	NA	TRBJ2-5	ASSWRTSGLGETQY
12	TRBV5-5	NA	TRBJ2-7	ASSFLAGSYEQY
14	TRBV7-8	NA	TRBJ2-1	ASSADWTLNRDEQF
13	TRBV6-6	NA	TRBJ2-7	ASSDFSGSSYEQY
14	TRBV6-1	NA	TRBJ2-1	ASSELPGSSYNEQF
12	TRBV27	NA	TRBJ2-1	ASGPPARHNEQF
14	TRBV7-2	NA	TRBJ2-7	ASSLGGGLRAYEQY
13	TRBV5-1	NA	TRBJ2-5	ASSSSLRPQETQY
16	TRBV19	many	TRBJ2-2	ASSIDWAAWGDTGELF
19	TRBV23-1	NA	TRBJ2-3	ASSLNPNRDSLLTSTDTQY
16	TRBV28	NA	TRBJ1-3	ASSRGTEIPLSGNTIY
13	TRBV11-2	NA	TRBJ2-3	ASTGLAVSTDTQY
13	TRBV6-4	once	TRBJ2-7	ASSLLAGVTYEQY
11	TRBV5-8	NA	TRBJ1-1	ASSRGLNTEAF
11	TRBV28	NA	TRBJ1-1	ASSPTGRGEAF
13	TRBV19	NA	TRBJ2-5	ASSLLAGAGETQY
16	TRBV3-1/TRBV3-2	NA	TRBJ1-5	ASSQGGDSWVGNQPQH
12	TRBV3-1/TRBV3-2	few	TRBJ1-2	ASSGGWGNSGYT
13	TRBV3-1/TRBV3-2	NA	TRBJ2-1	ASSQDSSVVNEQF
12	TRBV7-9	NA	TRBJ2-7	ASSPGGGGASTD
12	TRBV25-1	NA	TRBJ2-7	ASSEGWGPYEQY
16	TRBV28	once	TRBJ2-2	ASSSPLSLAGYTGELF
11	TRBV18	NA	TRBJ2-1	ASSAGQGNEQF
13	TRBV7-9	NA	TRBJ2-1	ASSPPGLAYNEQF